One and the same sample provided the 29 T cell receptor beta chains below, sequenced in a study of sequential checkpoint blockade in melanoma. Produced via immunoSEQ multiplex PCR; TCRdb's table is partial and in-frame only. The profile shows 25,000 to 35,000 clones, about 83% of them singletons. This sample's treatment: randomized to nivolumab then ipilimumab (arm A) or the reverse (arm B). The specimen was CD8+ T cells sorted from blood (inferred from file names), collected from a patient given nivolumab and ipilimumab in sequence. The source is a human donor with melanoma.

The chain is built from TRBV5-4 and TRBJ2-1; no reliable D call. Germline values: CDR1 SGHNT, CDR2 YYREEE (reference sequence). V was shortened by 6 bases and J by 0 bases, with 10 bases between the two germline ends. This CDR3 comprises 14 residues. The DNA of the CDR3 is TGTGCCAGCATAGAAGCTGGCTCCTACAATGAGCAGTTCTTC. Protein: CASIEAGSYNEQFF.

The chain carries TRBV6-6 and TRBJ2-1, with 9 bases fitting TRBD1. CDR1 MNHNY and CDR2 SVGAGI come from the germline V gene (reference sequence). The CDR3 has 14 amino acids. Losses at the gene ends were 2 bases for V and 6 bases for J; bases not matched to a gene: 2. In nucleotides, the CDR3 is TGTGCCAGCAGTTACGGACAGGGGCTCAATGAGCAGTTCTTC. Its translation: CASSYGQGLNEQFF.

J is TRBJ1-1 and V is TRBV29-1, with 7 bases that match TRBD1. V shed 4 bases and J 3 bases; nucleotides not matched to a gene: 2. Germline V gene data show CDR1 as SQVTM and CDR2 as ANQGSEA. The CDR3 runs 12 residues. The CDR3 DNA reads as TGCAGCGTTGGACAGGGATACACTGAAGCTTTCTTT. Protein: CSVGQGYTEAFF.

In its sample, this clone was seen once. CDR3 coding DNA: TGCGCCAGCAGCCAAGAGAACGGCTATGGCTACACCTTC. This sequence encodes CASSQENGYGYTF. V gene TRBV4-1 combines with J gene TRBJ1-2, with D uncertain. V lost 0 bases and J lost 4, with 6 bases in between. In germline, CDR1 is MGHRA, CDR2 YSYEKL. The CDR3 has 13 residues.

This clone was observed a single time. The CDR3 reads CASSWPGTREGTSPTRGYNEQFF. The CDR3 DNA follows: TGCGCCAGCAGCTGGCCCGGGACCCGGGAGGGGACTAGCCCAACTCGGGGTTACAATGAGCAGTTCTTC. This chain links TRBV5-1 with TRBJ2-1; 9 positions match TRBD2. V lost 3 bases to trimming and J lost 4 bases; unmatched junction nucleotides: 29. Germline values: CDR1 SGHRS, CDR2 YFSETQ. The CDR3 loop spans 23 amino acids.

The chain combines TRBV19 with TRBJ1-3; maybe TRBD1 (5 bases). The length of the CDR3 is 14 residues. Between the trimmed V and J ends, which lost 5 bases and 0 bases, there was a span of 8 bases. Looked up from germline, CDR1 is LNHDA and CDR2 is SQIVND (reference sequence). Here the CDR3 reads CASSLGGSGNTIYF. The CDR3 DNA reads TGTGCCAGTAGTCTCGGGGGCTCTGGAAACACCATATATTTT.

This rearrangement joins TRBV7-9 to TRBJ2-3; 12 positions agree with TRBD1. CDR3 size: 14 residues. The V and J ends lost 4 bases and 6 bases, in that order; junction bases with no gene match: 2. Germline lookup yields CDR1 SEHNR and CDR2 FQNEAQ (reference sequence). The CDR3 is CASSSGQGADTQYF. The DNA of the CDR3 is TGTGCCAGCAGCTCGGGACAGGGGGCTGATACGCAGTATTTT.

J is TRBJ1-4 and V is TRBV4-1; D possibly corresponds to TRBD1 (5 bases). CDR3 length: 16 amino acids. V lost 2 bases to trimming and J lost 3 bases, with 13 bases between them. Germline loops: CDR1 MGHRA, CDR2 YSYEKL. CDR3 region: CASSQMGDSANEKLFF. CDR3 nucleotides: TGCGCCAGCAGCCAAATGGGGGACTCGGCTAATGAAAAACTGTTTTTT.

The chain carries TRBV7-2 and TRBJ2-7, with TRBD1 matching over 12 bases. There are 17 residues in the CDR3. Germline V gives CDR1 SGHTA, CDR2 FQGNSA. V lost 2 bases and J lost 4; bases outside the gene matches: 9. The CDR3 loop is CASSLSNPGQGAYEQYF. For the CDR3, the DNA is TGTGCCAGCAGCTTATCGAACCCGGGACAGGGGGCTTACGAGCAGTACTTC.

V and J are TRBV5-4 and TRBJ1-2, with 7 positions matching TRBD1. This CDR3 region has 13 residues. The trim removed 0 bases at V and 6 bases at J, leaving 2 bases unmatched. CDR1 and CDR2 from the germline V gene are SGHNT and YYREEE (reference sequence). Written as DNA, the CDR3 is TGTGCCAGCAGCTTGGGAGGGGGCGATGGCTACACCTTC. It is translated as CASSLGGGDGYTF.

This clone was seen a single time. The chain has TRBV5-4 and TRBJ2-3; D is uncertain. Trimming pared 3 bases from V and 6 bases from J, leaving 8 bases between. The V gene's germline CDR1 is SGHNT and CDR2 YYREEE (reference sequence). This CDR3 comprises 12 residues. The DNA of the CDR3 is TGTGCCAGCAGCTCGGTGACTGATACGCAGTATTTT. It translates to CASSSVTDTQYF.

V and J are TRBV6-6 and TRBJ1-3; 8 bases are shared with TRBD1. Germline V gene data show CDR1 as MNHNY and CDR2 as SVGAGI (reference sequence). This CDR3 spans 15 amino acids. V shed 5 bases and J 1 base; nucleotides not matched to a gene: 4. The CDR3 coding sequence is TGTGCCAGCAGTCTCAGGACAGGGTCTGGAAACACCATATATTTT. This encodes CASSLRTGSGNTIYF.

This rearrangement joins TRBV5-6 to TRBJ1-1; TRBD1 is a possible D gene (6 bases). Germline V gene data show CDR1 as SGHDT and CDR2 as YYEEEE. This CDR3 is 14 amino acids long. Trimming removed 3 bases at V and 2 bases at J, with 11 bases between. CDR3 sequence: CASSSGVRNTEAFF. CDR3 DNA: TGTGCCAGCAGCTCAGGGGTACGAAACACTGAAGCTTTCTTT. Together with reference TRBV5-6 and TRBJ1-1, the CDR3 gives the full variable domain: DAGVTQSPTHLIKTRGQQVTLRCSPKSGHDTVSWYQQALGQGPQFIFQYYEEEERQRGNFPDRFSGHQFPNYSSELNVNALLLGDSALYLCASSSGVRNTEAFFGQGTRLTVV.

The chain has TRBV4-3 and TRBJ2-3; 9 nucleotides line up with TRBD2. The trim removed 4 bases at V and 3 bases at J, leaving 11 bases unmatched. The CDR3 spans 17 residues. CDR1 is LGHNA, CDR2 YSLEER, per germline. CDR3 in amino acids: CASSRNLRGGLTDTQYF. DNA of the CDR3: TGCGCCAGCAGCCGGAATTTGCGGGGGGGCCTGACAGATACGCAGTATTTT.

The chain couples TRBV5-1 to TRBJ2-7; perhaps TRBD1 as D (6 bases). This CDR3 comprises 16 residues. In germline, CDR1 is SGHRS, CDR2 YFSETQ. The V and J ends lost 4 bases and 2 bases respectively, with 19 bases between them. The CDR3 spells CASSPGVGQGTYEQYF. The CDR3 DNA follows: TGCGCCAGCAGCCCCGGTGTCGGGCAGGGGACCTACGAGCAGTACTTC. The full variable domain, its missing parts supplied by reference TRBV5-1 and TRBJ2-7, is KAGVTQTPRYLIKTRGQQVTLSCSPISGHRSVSWYQQTPGQGLQFLFEYFSETQRNKGNFPGRFSGRQFSNSRSEMNVSTLELGDSALYLCASSPGVGQGTYEQYFGPGTRLTVT.

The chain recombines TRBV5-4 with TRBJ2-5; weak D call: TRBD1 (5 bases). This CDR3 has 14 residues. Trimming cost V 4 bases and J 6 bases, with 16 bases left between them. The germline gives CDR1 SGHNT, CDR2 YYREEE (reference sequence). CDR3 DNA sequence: TGTGCCAGCAGCGTCGGGTGGGGCGAACAGACCCAGTACTTC. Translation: CASSVGWGEQTQYF.

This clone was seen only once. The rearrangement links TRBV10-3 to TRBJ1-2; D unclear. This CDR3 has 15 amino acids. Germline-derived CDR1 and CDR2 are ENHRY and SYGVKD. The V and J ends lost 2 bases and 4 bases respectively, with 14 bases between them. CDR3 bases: TGTGCCATCAGTGAGGCCCAGGCCCCGAGCTATGGCTACACCTTC. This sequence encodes CAISEAQAPSYGYTF.

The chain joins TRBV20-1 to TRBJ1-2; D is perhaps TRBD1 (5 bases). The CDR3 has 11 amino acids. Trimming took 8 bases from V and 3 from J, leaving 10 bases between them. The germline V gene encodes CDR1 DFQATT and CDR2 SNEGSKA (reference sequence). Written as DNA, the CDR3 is TGCAGTCCTTCGGGGGACTATGGCTACACCTTC. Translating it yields CSPSGDYGYTF.

CDR3 coding DNA: TGTGCCAGCAGCTTTGGGCGCAACACAGATACGCAGTATTTT. It translates to CASSFGRNTDTQYF. V usage is TRBV7-9 and J usage is TRBJ2-3; D is uncertain. V was shortened by 3 bases and J by 2 bases, with 9 bases between the two germline ends. The CDR3 covers 14 residues. Looked up from germline, CDR1 is SEHNR and CDR2 is FQNEAQ (reference sequence).

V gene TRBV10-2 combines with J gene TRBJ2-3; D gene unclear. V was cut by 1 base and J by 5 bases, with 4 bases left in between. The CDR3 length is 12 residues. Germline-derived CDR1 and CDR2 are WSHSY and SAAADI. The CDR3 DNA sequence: TGCGCCAGCAGTGAGTATAAAGATACGCAGTATTTT. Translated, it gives CASSEYKDTQYF.

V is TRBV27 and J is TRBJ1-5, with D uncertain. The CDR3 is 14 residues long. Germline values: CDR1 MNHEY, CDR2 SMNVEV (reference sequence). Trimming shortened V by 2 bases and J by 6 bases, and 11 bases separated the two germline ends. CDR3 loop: CASSLQRVGQPQHF. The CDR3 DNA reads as TGTGCCAGCAGTTTACAGAGGGTGGGTCAGCCCCAGCATTTT.

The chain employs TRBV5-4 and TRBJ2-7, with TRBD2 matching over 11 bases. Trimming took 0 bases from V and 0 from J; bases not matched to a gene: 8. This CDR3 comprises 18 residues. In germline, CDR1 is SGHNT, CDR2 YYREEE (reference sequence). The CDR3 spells CASSLAGQTSGVSYEQYF. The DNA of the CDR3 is TGTGCCAGCAGCTTGGCGGGGCAGACTAGCGGGGTCTCCTACGAGCAGTACTTC.

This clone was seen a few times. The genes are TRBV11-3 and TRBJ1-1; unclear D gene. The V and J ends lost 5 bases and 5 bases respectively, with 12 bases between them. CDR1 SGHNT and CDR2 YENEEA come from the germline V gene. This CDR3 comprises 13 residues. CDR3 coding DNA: TGTGCCAGCAGCGTAGCCCGGGGTACTGAAGCTTTCTTT. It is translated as CASSVARGTEAFF.

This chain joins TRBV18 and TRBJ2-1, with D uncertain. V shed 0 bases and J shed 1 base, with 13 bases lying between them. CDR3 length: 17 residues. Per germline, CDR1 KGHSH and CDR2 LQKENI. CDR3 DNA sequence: TGTGCCAGCTCACCACCCACTTTCGTCGAGTCCTACAATGAGCAGTTCTTC. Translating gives CASSPPTFVESYNEQFF.

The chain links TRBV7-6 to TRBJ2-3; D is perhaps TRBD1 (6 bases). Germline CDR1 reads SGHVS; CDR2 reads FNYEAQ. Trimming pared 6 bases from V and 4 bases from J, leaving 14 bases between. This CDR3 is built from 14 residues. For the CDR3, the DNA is TGTGCCAGCAGTTTGGGCAGGGGCGCAGATACGCAGTATTTT. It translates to CASSLGRGADTQYF.

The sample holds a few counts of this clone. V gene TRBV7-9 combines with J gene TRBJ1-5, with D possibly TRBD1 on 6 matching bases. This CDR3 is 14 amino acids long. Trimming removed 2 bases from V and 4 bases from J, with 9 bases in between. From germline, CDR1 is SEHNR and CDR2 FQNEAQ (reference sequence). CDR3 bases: TGTGCCAGCAGCTTACAGGGGAAGAATCAGCCCCAGCATTTT. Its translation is CASSLQGKNQPQHF.

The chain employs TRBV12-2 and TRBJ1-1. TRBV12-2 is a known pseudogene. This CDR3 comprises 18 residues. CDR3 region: CASRSNGRGGPGNTEAFF. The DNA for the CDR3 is TGTGCAAGTCGCTCCAACGGACGGGGGGGGCCTGGGAACACTGAAGCTTTCTTT.

The CDR3 sequence is CASMRNTGELFF. Here the CDR3 DNA reads TGTGCCAGCATGAGGAACACCGGGGAGCTGTTTTTT. The rearrangement joins TRBV27 to TRBJ2-2; D gene uncertain. Trimming pared 7 bases from V and 1 base from J, leaving 4 bases between. This CDR3 comprises 12 residues. Germline V gives CDR1 MNHEY, CDR2 SMNVEV (reference sequence).

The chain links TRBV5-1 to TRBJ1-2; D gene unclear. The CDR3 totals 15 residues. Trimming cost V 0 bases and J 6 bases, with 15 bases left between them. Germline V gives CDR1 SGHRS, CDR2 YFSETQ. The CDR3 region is CASSLDAAIQNGYTF. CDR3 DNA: TGCGCCAGCAGCTTGGATGCAGCCATACAGAATGGCTACACCTTC.